The entry that follows covers one TCR beta chain sequence. This entry comes from a study of blood T cell repertoires in COVID-19. Study-wide background: Researchers got acute and convalescent COVID-19 samples from the United States, Italy and Spain. PBMCs, B-cell-depleted T cells, or T cells were the source of the cDNA or gDNA that made up the material.

V lost 7 bases to trimming and J lost 4 bases, with 13 bases between them. CDR1 is LNHNV and CDR2 is YYDKDF in the germline V gene (reference sequence). The CDR3 extends over 13 amino acids. The assay was immunoSEQ multiplex PCR, and TCRdb's table has in-frame clones only and misses some. In the table there are 230,000 or so clones, just over 85% of which are singletons. Everyone who took part was roughly 18 to 89 years old, and they came from about two dozen US areas. Researchers sorted participants into cohorts using their self-reported clinical history. The source of this sequence is a woman aged 40-49 years with acute COVID-19. Sequencing used PBMCs or T cells enriched from blood (not recorded which). The chain joins TRBV15 to TRBJ1-2; TRBD1 is a possible D gene (5 bases). The CDR3 spells CATTGIGTYGYTF. The CDR3 bases are TGTGCCACCACAGGGATTGGCACCTATGGCTACACCTTC.